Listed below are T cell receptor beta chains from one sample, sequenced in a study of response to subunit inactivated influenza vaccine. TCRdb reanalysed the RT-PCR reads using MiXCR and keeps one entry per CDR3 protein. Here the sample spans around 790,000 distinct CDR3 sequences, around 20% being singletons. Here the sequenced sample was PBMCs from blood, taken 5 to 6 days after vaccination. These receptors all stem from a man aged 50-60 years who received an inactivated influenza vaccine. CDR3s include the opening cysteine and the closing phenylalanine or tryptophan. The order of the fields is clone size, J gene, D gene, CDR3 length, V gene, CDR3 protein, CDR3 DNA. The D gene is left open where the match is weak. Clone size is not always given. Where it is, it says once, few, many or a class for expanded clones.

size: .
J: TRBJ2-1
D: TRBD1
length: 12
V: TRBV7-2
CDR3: CASSTRTGEQFF
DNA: TGTGCCAGCAGCACACGGACAGGGGAGCAGTTCTTC

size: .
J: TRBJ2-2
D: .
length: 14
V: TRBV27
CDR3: CASSLGAFTGELFF
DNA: TGTGCCAGCAGTTTGGGGGCTTTTACCGGGGAGCTGTTTTTT

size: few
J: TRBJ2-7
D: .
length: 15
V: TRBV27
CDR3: CASRLRATVDYEQYF
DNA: TGTGCCAGCAGGTTGAGAGCGACAGTAGACTACGAGCAGTACTTC

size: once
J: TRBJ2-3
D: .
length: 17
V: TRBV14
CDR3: CASSRLSQHPSTDTQYF
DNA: TGTGCCAGCAGCCGACTGAGCCAACATCCTAGCACAGATACGCAGTATTTT

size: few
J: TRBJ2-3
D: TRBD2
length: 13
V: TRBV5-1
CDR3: CASYSGGTDTQYF
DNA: TGCGCCAGCTACAGCGGGGGCACAGATACGCAGTATTTT

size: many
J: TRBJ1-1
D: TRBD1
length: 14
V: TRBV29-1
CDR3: CSVAGQELNTEAFF
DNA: TGCAGCGTCGCCGGACAGGAGCTGAACACTGAAGCTTTCTTT

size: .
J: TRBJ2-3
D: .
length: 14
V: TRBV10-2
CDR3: CASIQGPSTDTQYF
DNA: TGCGCCAGCATTCAGGGGCCCAGCACAGATACGCAGTATTTT

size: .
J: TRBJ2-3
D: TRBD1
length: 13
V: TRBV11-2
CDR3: CASRTGNSDTQYF
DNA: TGTGCTTCCCGGACAGGGAACTCAGATACGCAGTATTTT

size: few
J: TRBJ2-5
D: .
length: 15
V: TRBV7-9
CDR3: CASSLTGLREETQYF
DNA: TGTGCCAGCAGCTTAACAGGTCTGAGGGAAGAGACCCAGTACTTC

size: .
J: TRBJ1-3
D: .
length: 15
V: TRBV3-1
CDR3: CASSQDRVSGNTIYF
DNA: TGTGCCAGCAGCCAAGACAGGGTCTCTGGAAACACCATATATTTT

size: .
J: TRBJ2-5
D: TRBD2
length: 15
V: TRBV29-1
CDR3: CSVGWPAGGGETQYF
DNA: TGCAGCGTTGGGTGGCCAGCGGGGGGCGGAGAGACCCAGTACTTC

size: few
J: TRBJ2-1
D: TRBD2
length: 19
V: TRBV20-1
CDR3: CSARDQGQAKLAGYNEQFF
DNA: TGCAGTGCTAGAGATCAGGGACAGGCGAAACTAGCGGGGTACAATGAGCAGTTCTTC

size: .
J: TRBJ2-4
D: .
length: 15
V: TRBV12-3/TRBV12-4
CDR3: CASSLAQLAKNIQYF
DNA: TGTGCCAGCAGTTTAGCGCAACTAGCCAAAAACATTCAGTACTTC

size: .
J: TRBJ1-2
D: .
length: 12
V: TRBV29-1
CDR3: CSVESIPNGYTF
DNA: TGCAGCGTTGAATCGATACCGAATGGCTACACCTTC

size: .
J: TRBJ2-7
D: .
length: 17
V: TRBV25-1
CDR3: CASSEYKGVSRSYEQYF
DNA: TGTGCCAGCAGTGAATATAAAGGGGTGTCACGATCCTACGAGCAGTACTTC

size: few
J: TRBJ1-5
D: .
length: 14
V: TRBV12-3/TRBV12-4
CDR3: CASSLESSIQPQHF
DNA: TGTGCCAGCAGTTTGGAATCCTCGATTCAGCCCCAGCATTTT

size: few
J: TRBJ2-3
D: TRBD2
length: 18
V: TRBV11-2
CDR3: CASSSPRERGGLLDTQYF
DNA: TGTGCCAGCAGCTCCCCGAGAGAGCGGGGGGGCCTTTTAGATACGCAGTATTTT

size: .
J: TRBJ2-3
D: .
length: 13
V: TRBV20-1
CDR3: CSAEDRAAATQYF
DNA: TGCAGTGCTGAGGACCGAGCCGCAGCTACGCAGTATTTT

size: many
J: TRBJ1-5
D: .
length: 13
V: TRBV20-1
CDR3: CSASVQNNQPQHF
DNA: TGCAGTGCTAGCGTGCAGAACAATCAGCCCCAGCATTTT

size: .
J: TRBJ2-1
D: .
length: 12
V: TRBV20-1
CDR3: CSASGPRNEQFF
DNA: TGCAGTGCATCTGGGCCGCGGAATGAGCAGTTCTTC

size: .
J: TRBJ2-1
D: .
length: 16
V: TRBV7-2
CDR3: CASSLDGGLTYNEQFF
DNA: TGTGCCAGCAGCTTAGACGGGGGACTCACCTACAATGAGCAGTTCTTC

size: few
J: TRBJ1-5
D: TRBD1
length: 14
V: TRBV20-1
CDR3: CSASGQGIDQPQHF
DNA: TGCAGTGCTTCAGGACAGGGGATCGATCAGCCCCAGCATTTT

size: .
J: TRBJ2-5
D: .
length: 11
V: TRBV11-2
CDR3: CASITQETQYF
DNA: TGTGCCAGCATCACCCAAGAGACCCAGTACTTC

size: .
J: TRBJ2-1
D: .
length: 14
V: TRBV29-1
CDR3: CSGYGVSSYNEQFF
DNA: TGCAGCGGCTATGGGGTTTCCTCCTACAATGAGCAGTTCTTC

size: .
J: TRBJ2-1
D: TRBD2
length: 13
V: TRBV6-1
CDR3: CASSSGVGSEQFF
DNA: TGTGCCAGCAGTAGCGGGGTGGGAAGTGAGCAGTTCTTC

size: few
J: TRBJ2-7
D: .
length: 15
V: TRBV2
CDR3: CASSDYRGLSYEQYF
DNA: TGTGCCAGCAGTGACTACAGGGGACTCTCCTACGAGCAGTACTTC

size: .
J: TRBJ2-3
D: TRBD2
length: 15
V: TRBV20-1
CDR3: CSAPLAGGPGDTQYF
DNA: TGCAGTGCACCACTAGCGGGGGGGCCGGGAGATACGCAGTATTTT

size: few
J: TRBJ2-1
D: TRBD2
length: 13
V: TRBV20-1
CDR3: CSARLAGSIEQFF
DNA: TGCAGTGCTAGGCTAGCGGGGAGTATTGAGCAGTTCTTC